These T cell receptor beta chains were read from a single sample in a study of control samples from healthy donors and cancer patients. Only in-frame clones appear in the TCRdb table, and some are missing; sequencing was by immunoSEQ multiplex PCR. The repertoire table contains approximately 190,000 clones. Sequenced sample: blood. The receptors stem from a woman younger than 45 in good health. The CDR3 runs from the conserved cysteine through the conserved F or W.

V gene	J gene	CDR3 protein
TRBV6-2/TRBV6-3	TRBJ2-1	CASSPGGARGTGEQFF
TRBV3-1/TRBV3-2	TRBJ2-7	CASSHGWGSRSEQYF
TRBV3-1/TRBV3-2	TRBJ1-1	CASSHLRGGTEAFF
TRBV4-2	TRBJ1-2	CASSPSEAAILNYGYTF
TRBV28	TRBJ1-5	CATRGDQPQHF
TRBV18	TRBJ2-2	CASSPSMRGGNTGELFF
TRBV5-1	TRBJ1-6	CASSPFEGRLGSPLHF
TRBV6-6	TRBJ2-7	CASSYSYRGAPGEQYF
TRBV7-3	TRBJ1-1	CASSRTGGNTEAFF
TRBV9	TRBJ2-5	CASSVAGAGGLYQETQYF
TRBV27	TRBJ1-5	CASSITWGGRNQPQHF
TRBV4-1	TRBJ2-1	CASSQVGYNEQFF
TRBV5-6	TRBJ1-1	CASSLITTEAFF
TRBV28	TRBJ2-1	CASSFRLTNNNEQFF
TRBV5-1	TRBJ2-7	CASSLVSGGADNYEQYF
TRBV19	TRBJ1-2	CASQGQGSYGYTF
TRBV7-2	TRBJ2-3	CASSRLERTQYF
TRBV19	TRBJ2-1	CASSVGLNNEQFF
TRBV6-5	TRBJ1-2	CASSSSSGVFGYTF
TRBV29-1	TRBJ1-1	CSVEEWAADGNTEAFF
TRBV5-6	TRBJ2-3	CASSPTFSTDTQYF
TRBV9	TRBJ2-6	CASSVHISGANVLTF
TRBV6-6	TRBJ1-6	CASSYRALHNSPLHF
TRBV6-1	TRBJ2-4	CASSEFTGRLAKNIQYF
TRBV3-1/TRBV3-2	TRBJ1-1	CATRGSRNTEAFF
TRBV29-1	TRBJ1-1	CSVGQMNTEAFF
TRBV5-1	TRBJ1-1	CASSLAFGENTEAFF
TRBV7-9	TRBJ1-2	CASSPKGYGYTF
TRBV7-9	TRBJ1-4	CASSFGTNEKLFF
TRBV7-9	TRBJ2-7	CASSRQRGPVYEQYF
TRBV14	TRBJ2-7	CASSLGQASYEQYF
TRBV6-6	TRBJ1-1	CASTYTGWGNTEAFF
TRBV7-2	TRBJ2-7	CASSLGLAGSHEQYF
TRBV15	TRBJ1-6	CATRGNGNSPLHF
TRBV6-5	TRBJ1-2	CASSHRGRNYGYTF
TRBV2	TRBJ1-5	CASSEALGHQPQHF
TRBV19	TRBJ1-2	CASKPGAGYGYTF
TRBV7-6	TRBJ2-7	CASSQPTGGGYEQYF
TRBV19	TRBJ1-6	CASSYTNGRNSPLHF
TRBV6-5	TRBJ1-5	CASSLDSPRGQPQHF
TRBV6-5	TRBJ1-2	CASRTTNYGYTF
TRBV6-6	TRBJ1-2	CASSLQVYGYTF
TRBV4-1	TRBJ1-1	CASSQDGLGVGTEAFF
TRBV6-5	TRBJ1-5	CASAPGMGQPQHF
TRBV12-3/TRBV12-4	TRBJ1-1	CASRGPKAFF
TRBV27	TRBJ1-2	CASSLYPAIYGYTF
TRBV28	TRBJ1-2	CASSLTGTGGYGYTF
TRBV5-8	TRBJ1-4	CASSLGSPAGEKLFF
TRBV27	TRBJ2-1	CASSPPNRNEQFF
TRBV18	TRBJ1-1	CASSPPGHRNTEAFF
TRBV10-3	TRBJ1-2	CAISEMDTLYGYTF